This TCR beta chain was sequenced in a study of blood T cells in healthy people across ages. General study results and limits: TCR beta diversity tracked closely with naive T cell percentage.

The V gene lost 6 bases and the J gene lost 11 bases, with 28 bases spanning the gap. The CDR3 runs to 16 residues. Germline V gene lookup returns CDR1 SGHAT and CDR2 FQNNGV. Then a second PCR, running about 6 to 12 cycles, was carried out with a sample-barcoded 5' primer and a J-beta primer mix. Every cDNA molecule carried a tag from a template-switch adaptor bearing 12 random nucleotides. TCRdb reanalysed the 5' RACE reads using MiXCR and keeps one entry per CDR3 protein. The repertoire holds more than 700,000 distinct CDR3 sequences, with 53% as singletons. A few counts support this clonotype. Its target is unknown.

Sequenced input: blood. This clonotype was sampled from an elderly man in good health. J is TRBJ2-5 and V is TRBV11-2, with D possibly being TRBD1 (5 bases). The CDR3 DNA reads as TGTGCCAGCAGTAACCTCACCAGGGAACTAAATTCCGGGCAGTACTTC. Residues: CASSNLTRELNSGQYF. Full variable domain (missing parts from reference TRBV11-2 and TRBJ2-5): EAGVAQSPRYKIIEKRQSVAFWCNPISGHATLYWYQQILGQGPKLLIQFQNNGVVDDSQLPKDRFSAERLKGVDSTLKIQPAKLEDSAVYLCASSNLTRELNSGQYFGPGTRLLVL.